Presented here are 30 T cell receptor beta chains from one specimen sequenced in a study of regulatory and conventional T cells in RAG deficiency. Only in-frame clones appear in the TCRdb table, and some are missing; sequencing was by immunoSEQ multiplex PCR. This sample has some 30,000 clones, with more than 80% found just once. These same data were also listed under a study on regulatory T cells. Turning to that study: The primer mix had 52 TRBV and 13 TRBJ primers.

The sequencing sample was made of CD8+ T cells sorted from blood. These receptors all come from a human donor in good health.

The V call is TRBV7-8, the J call TRBJ2-5; no clear D. The germline V gene has CDR1 SGHVS and CDR2 FQNEAQ. The ends were cut back, 10 bases at V and 1 base at J, with 10 bases in the middle. The CDR3 runs 12 residues. The CDR3, as DNA: TGTGCCACAGACCCGGCCCAAGAGACCCAGTACTTC. Amino acids: CATDPAQETQYF.

This chain links TRBV6-5 with TRBJ2-1; 11 bases line up with TRBD2. The V and J ends lost 4 bases and 8 bases, in that order; junction bases with no gene match: 4. Germline V gives CDR1 MNHEY, CDR2 SVGAGI. The CDR3 consists of 14 residues. The CDR3 spells CASSLAGGPDEQFF. The CDR3 DNA reads as TGTGCCAGCAGTTTAGCGGGAGGGCCTGATGAGCAGTTCTTC.

In regard to this clone: Germline and junction disagree at one end, which may indicate a read error. The CDR3 sequence is CASSLAAGQETQYF. DNA for the CDR3: TGTGCTAGCAGCTTAGCGGCCGGTCAAGAGACCCAGTACTTC. V usage is TRBV7-7 and J usage is TRBJ2-5, with D perhaps TRBD2 (6 bases). CDR3 length: 14 amino acids. Germline CDR1 and CDR2: SSHAT and FNYEAQ (reference sequence). The variable domain in full, with the rest retrieved from reference TRBV7-7 and TRBJ2-5, is GAGVSQSPRYKVTKRGQDVTLRCDPISSHATLYWYQQALGQGPEFLTYFNYEAQPDKSGLPSDRFSAERPEGSISTLTIQRTEQRDSAMYRCASSLAAGQETQYFGPGTRLLVL.

As DNA, the CDR3 is TGTGCCAGTATTCCGGAGGCAGGGAACTACAATGAGCAGTTCTTC. This encodes CASIPEAGNYNEQFF. The chain has TRBV19 and TRBJ2-1; possibly TRBD1 or TRBD2 for D (5 bases each). This CDR3 contains 15 residues. Per the germline V gene, CDR1 is LNHDA and CDR2 is SQIVND (reference sequence). Trimming shortened V by 7 bases and J by 3 bases, and 16 bases separated the two germline ends.

This rearrangement joins TRBV4-1 to TRBJ2-7; 8 nucleotides agree with TRBD1. Germline V gene sequence: CDR1 MGHRA, CDR2 YSYEKL. The V segment lost 1 base and the J segment 2 bases; nucleotides outside the gene matches: 7. CDR3 length: 16 amino acids. The CDR3 reads CASSQVSGTGAYEQYF. CDR3 nucleotide sequence: TGCGCCAGCAGCCAAGTATCCGGGACAGGAGCCTACGAGCAGTACTTC.

J is TRBJ2-1 and V is TRBV11-3, with D possibly TRBD2 on 6 matching bases. V was clipped by 2 bases and J by 1 base, with 12 bases between them. Germline CDR1 is SGHNT and CDR2 is YENEEA. The length of the CDR3 is 16 residues. CDR3 nucleotides: TGTGCCAGCAGCTTAAACCCAGCGGGTTCCTACAATGAGCAGTTCTTC. Encoded protein: CASSLNPAGSYNEQFF.

As for this clone: A read error is likely, as this CDR3 ends without the conserved phenylalanine or tryptophan. V gene TRBV5-1 combines with J gene TRBJ1-1; D is possibly TRBD1 (6 bases). The CDR3 is 17 residues long. The germline gives CDR1 SGHRS, CDR2 YFSETQ. Trimming left V 0 bases short and J 0 bases short, with 15 bases between. CDR3 sequence reads: CASSLGRGGGMNTEAFL. The CDR3 DNA is TGCGCCAGCAGCTTGGGCAGGGGAGGGGGTATGAACACTGAAGCTTTCCTT.

The V gene is TRBV7-9, the J gene TRBJ1-2; D uncertain. The germline gives CDR1 SEHNR, CDR2 FQNEAQ (reference sequence). Between the trimmed V and J ends, which lost 4 bases and 4 bases, there was a span of 13 bases. The CDR3 is 14 amino acids. The CDR3 DNA reads TGTGCCAGCAGCTCAGCAGCACAAAGCTATGGCTACACCTTC. Translated, it gives CASSSAAQSYGYTF.

This sequence joins TRBV14 and TRBJ1-5; D gene unclear. The CDR3 loop spans 13 amino acids. Germline-derived CDR1 and CDR2 are SGHDN and FVKESK. Trimming shortened V by 1 base and J by 2 bases, and 3 bases separated the two germline ends. CDR3 nucleotide sequence: TGTGCCAGCAGCCAAGGTCGCAATCAGCCCCAGCATTTT. It codes for CASSQGRNQPQHF.

This clone was counted only a few times. The rearrangement joins TRBV19 to TRBJ2-7; 10 bases agree with TRBD2. V lost 5 bases and J lost 5; bases outside the gene matches: 9. The CDR3 runs 15 residues. CDR1 is LNHDA, CDR2 SQIVND, per germline (reference sequence). The CDR3 DNA is TGTGCCAGTAGTCCGACTAGCGGGCCTCTCGACGAGCAGTACTTC. As protein: CASSPTSGPLDEQYF.

This rearrangement joins TRBV5-6 to TRBJ2-7; 9 positions match TRBD1. The germline V gene has CDR1 SGHDT and CDR2 YYEEEE. This CDR3 has 13 amino acids. The ends lost 5 bases at V and 3 bases at J; junction bases unmatched: 3. CDR3 in amino acids: CASRQGQGYEQYF. DNA for the CDR3: TGTGCCAGCAGGCAGGGACAGGGCTACGAGCAGTACTTC.

V usage is TRBV7-9 and J usage is TRBJ2-7, with 9 bases identical to TRBD1. The V and J ends lost 1 base and 5 bases, in that order; junction bases with no gene match: 9. There are 16 residues in the CDR3. Germline CDR1 and CDR2: SEHNR and FQNEAQ (reference sequence). The CDR3: CASSLEDRGSNHEQYF. The CDR3 DNA sequence: TGTGCCAGCAGCTTAGAAGACAGGGGGTCTAACCACGAGCAGTACTTC.

The chain carries TRBV4-3 and TRBJ1-1; a weak D match, TRBD1 (6 bases). Germline lookup yields CDR1 LGHNA and CDR2 YSLEER. Trimming took 5 bases from V and 5 from J, leaving 12 bases between them. The CDR3 contains 13 residues. The CDR3 DNA sequence: TGCGCCAGCAGCTCAGAGGGGGGAACTGAAGCTTTCTTT. Encoded protein: CASSSEGGTEAFF.

The CDR3 here is CASSFDRSPNYGYTF. The DNA of the CDR3 is TGTGCCAGCAGCTTCGACAGGAGTCCAAACTATGGCTACACCTTC. The rearrangement uses TRBV7-8 and TRBJ1-2; D may be TRBD1 (6 bases). The germline V and J ends were trimmed by 3 bases and 2 bases, with 13 bases remaining between them. Germline V gene lookup returns CDR1 SGHVS and CDR2 FQNEAQ. This CDR3 region has 15 residues.

The chain links TRBV2 to TRBJ1-1, with D possibly TRBD1 on 5 matching bases. The V gene's germline CDR1 is SNHLY and CDR2 FYNNEI. V shed 1 base and J shed 3 bases, with 9 bases lying between them. The CDR3 spans 14 residues. This CDR3 reads CASSEEAGYTEAFF. In DNA form, the CDR3 reads TGTGCCAGCAGTGAAGAGGCAGGGTACACTGAAGCTTTCTTT.

The genes are TRBV13 and TRBJ2-2, with a weak D call TRBD2 (5 bases). The CDR3 loop spans 16 amino acids. The V end was cut by 1 base, the J end by 7 bases, with 16 bases between. Germline V gene sequence: CDR1 PRHDT, CDR2 FYEKMQ (reference sequence). The CDR3 region is CASSLEYGLGDGELFF. CDR3 in DNA: TGTGCCAGCAGCTTAGAATACGGGCTCGGGGACGGGGAGCTGTTTTTT.

V is TRBV2 and J is TRBJ2-1, with TRBD1 matching over 10 bases. Germline trimming cut 3 bases from V and 9 bases from J; bases unmatched to any gene: 11. Germline V gives CDR1 SNHLY, CDR2 FYNNEI. The CDR3 sequence is 16 residues long. CDR3 in DNA: TGTGCCAGCAGTGACCCGGGGACAGGGGCCCTAAGTGAGCAGTTCTTC. This gives the protein CASSDPGTGALSEQFF.

DNA of the CDR3: TGTGCCAGCAGCTTAGAGGGCTCCTACAATGAGCAGTTCTTC. Translating gives CASSLEGSYNEQFF. The chain combines TRBV7-6 with TRBJ2-1; D ambiguous. The germline V gene has CDR1 SGHVS and CDR2 FNYEAQ. V was cut by 1 base and J by 0 bases, with 4 bases left in between. CDR3 size: 14 residues.

The chain recombines TRBV10-3 with TRBJ2-1; 11 positions agree with TRBD2. There are 16 residues in the CDR3. Germline CDR1 is ENHRY and CDR2 is SYGVKD. V lost 4 bases and J lost 7; bases outside the gene matches: 9. CDR3 region: CAISGATSGSGNEQFF. DNA for the CDR3: TGTGCCATCAGTGGCGCCACTAGCGGGAGTGGGAATGAGCAGTTCTTC.

This CDR3 reads CASSPSSTDTQYF. The CDR3 DNA follows: TGTGCCAGCAGCCCCTCAAGCACAGATACGCAGTATTTT. The chain uses TRBV7-9 and TRBJ2-3; the D is unclear. V gave up 5 bases and J gave up 0 bases, with 6 bases separating them. The germline V gene has CDR1 SEHNR and CDR2 FQNEAQ (reference sequence). The CDR3 loop spans 13 amino acids.

The chain has TRBV7-2 and TRBJ1-1; D is perhaps TRBD1 (6 bases). This CDR3 is built from 13 residues. Between the trimmed V and J ends, which lost 3 bases and 4 bases, there was a span of 9 bases. CDR1 is SGHTA, CDR2 FQGNSA, per germline. Here the CDR3 DNA reads TGTGCCAGCAGCTTTACAGGGTCCACTGAAGCTTTCTTT. Amino acids: CASSFTGSTEAFF. Full variable domain (rest looked up from reference TRBV7-2 and TRBJ1-1): GAGVSQSPSNKVTEKGKDVELRCDPISGHTALYWYRQSLGQGLEFLIYFQGNSAPDKSGLPSDRFSAERTGGSVSTLTIQRTQQEDSAVYLCASSFTGSTEAFFGQGTRLTVV.

The chain links TRBV6-5 to TRBJ1-1, with D perhaps TRBD1 (5 bases). The V gene's germline CDR1 is MNHEY and CDR2 SVGAGI. This CDR3 region has 13 residues. V lost 4 bases and J lost 1, with 7 bases in between. CDR3 nucleotide sequence: TGTGCCAGCAGTTTGGGACGGAACACTGAAGCTTTCTTT. Amino acids: CASSLGRNTEAFF.

This chain connects TRBV19 to TRBJ1-1; the match to TRBD1 covers 9 bases. The CDR3 is 17 residues long. Germline V gives CDR1 LNHDA, CDR2 SQIVND (reference sequence). The V and J ends lost 5 bases and 0 bases, in that order; junction bases with no gene match: 10. The DNA for the CDR3 is TGTGCCAGTAGTCCCCTGACAGGGGGAATGGTGAACACTGAAGCTTTCTTT. It encodes CASSPLTGGMVNTEAFF.

This chain uses TRBV5-5 with TRBJ2-1; D is possibly TRBD1 (5 bases). Trimming took off 7 bases at V and 7 bases at J, with 15 bases between the two ends. This CDR3 contains 13 residues. Germline V gene lookup returns CDR1 SGHKS and CDR2 YYEKEE (reference sequence). The CDR3 reads CASLYAGKNEQFF. CDR3 DNA: TGTGCCAGCCTGTACGCAGGGAAAAATGAGCAGTTCTTC. Variable domain in full (rest from reference TRBV5-5 and TRBJ2-1): DAGVTQSPTHLIKTRGQQVTLRCSPISGHKSVSWYQQVLGQGPQFIFQYYEKEERGRGNFPDRFSARQFPNYSSELNVNALLLGDSALYLCASLYAGKNEQFFGPGTRLTVL.

The chain has TRBV5-8 and TRBJ1-1, with D maybe TRBD1 (5 bases). V was cut by 4 bases and J by 1 base, with 11 bases left in between. CDR3 length: 14 amino acids. Germline assignment: CDR1 SGHTS and CDR2 YDEGEE. The CDR3 loop is CASSLPRENTEAFF. The CDR3, as DNA: TGTGCCAGCAGCCTCCCCAGGGAGAACACTGAAGCTTTCTTT.

This clone was seen a single time. The rearrangement joins TRBV29-1 to TRBJ1-2, with D uncertain. The CDR3 spans 15 residues. Germline CDR1 reads SQVTM; CDR2 reads ANQGSEA. V lost 5 bases to trimming and J lost 4 bases, with 20 bases between them. The chain's CDR3 is CSVYTYRGPSYGYTF. CDR3 sequence (DNA): TGCAGCGTTTATACCTACAGAGGGCCATCCTATGGCTACACCTTC. The whole variable domain, remainder taken from reference TRBV29-1 and TRBJ1-2, is SAVISQKPSRDICQRGTSLTIQCQVDSQVTMMFWYRQQPGQSLTLIATANQGSEATYESGFVIDKFPISRPNLTFSTLTVSNMSPEDSSIYLCSVYTYRGPSYGYTFGSGTRLTVV.

The chain carries TRBV6-1 and TRBJ1-4; maybe TRBD1 (6 bases). This CDR3 contains 15 residues. The germline V and J ends were trimmed by 1 base and 5 bases, with 11 bases remaining between them. The germline gives CDR1 MNHNS, CDR2 SASEGT. DNA for the CDR3: TGTGCCAGCAGTGAAGACAGGGCTAGGAATGAAAAACTGTTTTTT. Its protein product is CASSEDRARNEKLFF.

CDR3 residues: CASSGGTNYSPLHF. CDR3 DNA: TGTGCCAGCAGCGGCGGGACTAATTATTCACCCCTCCACTTT. This sequence joins TRBV9 and TRBJ1-6; perhaps TRBD1 as D (5 bases). V was cut by 3 bases and J by 8 bases, with 12 bases left in between. The CDR3 is made up of 14 amino acids. In germline, CDR1 is SGDLS, CDR2 YYNGEE.

V is TRBV7-9 and J is TRBJ2-1; D possibly uses TRBD1 or TRBD2 (5 bases each). This CDR3 has 15 residues. Between the trimmed V and J ends, which lost 0 bases and 4 bases, there was a span of 10 bases. Germline V gene sequence: CDR1 SEHNR, CDR2 FQNEAQ (reference sequence). The CDR3 DNA reads as TGTGCCAGCAGCTTAGCTCGGGACGGATACAATGAGCAGTTCTTC. Residues: CASSLARDGYNEQFF.

The genes are TRBV10-3 and TRBJ1-5; D gene unclear. The germline V gene has CDR1 ENHRY and CDR2 SYGVKD. The CDR3 extends over 14 amino acids. V lost 6 bases and J lost 2, with 11 bases in between. Written as DNA, the CDR3 is TGTGCCATCAGCCAGGACCTGGGCAATCAGCCCCAGCATTTT. Encoded protein: CAISQDLGNQPQHF.